This T cell receptor (beta chain) was sequenced in a study of blood T cell repertoires in COVID-19. This CDR3 is built from 15 residues. The V gene lost 0 bases and the J gene lost 0 bases, with 6 bases spanning the gap. CDR1 SGHRS and CDR2 YFSETQ come from the germline V gene. Profiling relied on immunoSEQ multiplex PCR, and the TCRdb table lists in-frame clones only, not all of them. The table includes 300,000 to 350,000 clones, around 90% detected once. The sequencing sample was made of PBMCs or T cells enriched from blood (not recorded which). The V gene is TRBV5-1, the J gene TRBJ1-4, with D maybe TRBD1 (5 bases). The sequence derives from a man between 25 and 39 years old who had recovered from COVID-19. CDR3 coding DNA: TGCGCCAGCAGCTTGGGGACACCAACTAATGAAAAACTGTTTTTT. Its protein product is CASSLGTPTNEKLFF.